This T cell receptor (beta chain) was sequenced in a study of identifying expanded T cells in peripheral blood. The data were produced by immunoSEQ multiplex PCR, yet TCRdb's version contains in-frame clones alone and is incomplete. The sample shows more than 75,000 clones, around nine tenths of them seen only once. The ends were cut back, 4 bases at V and 4 bases at J, with 15 bases in the middle. Germline CDR1 SGHRS, CDR2 YFSETQ. This CDR3 has 14 residues. This clone came up once. This rearrangement joins TRBV5-1 to TRBJ2-7; no clear D. The receptor's source is a person between 18 and 75 years old in good health. Sequencing was done on a sample of blood. The CDR3 loop is CASSKDGFGYEQYF. The CDR3 DNA follows: TGCGCCAGCAGCAAGGACGGCTTTGGGTACGAGCAGTACTTC.